Below are 30 T cell receptor beta chains sequenced from a single sample in a study of beta chain features in type 1 diabetes. TCRB transcripts that were expressed got sequenced, as all of the isolated RNA had been reverse transcribed. Measured with immunoSEQ multiplex PCR; TCRdb has only the in-frame clones, and not every one. The table lists over 200,000 clones, approximately 11% of them singletons. Their recognized antigens are unknown. Findings of the study overall: All four CD4+ subsets from Type 1 diabetes patients carried moderately but significantly shorter TCRB CDR3s.

The sequenced sample consisted of naive CD4+ T cells from blood. These receptors were collected from a man aged 30-40 years with type 1 diabetes.

This clone has a handful of counts. The CDR3 nucleotides are TGCGCCAGCAGCCAAGGACAGGGGAAAAGGGAGACCCAGTACTTC. Translated: CASSQGQGKRETQYF. V is TRBV4-1 and J is TRBJ2-5; 8 nucleotides match TRBD1. The CDR3 spans 15 residues. Germline lookup yields CDR1 MGHRA and CDR2 YSYEKL. V was clipped by 1 base and J by 5 bases; unmatched bases: 6.

This clone appeared a few times. The rearrangement links TRBV4-3 to TRBJ2-7; D unresolved. Trimming removed 4 bases from V and 2 bases from J, with 18 bases in between. Germline CDR1 reads LGHNA; CDR2 reads YSLEER. The CDR3 runs 16 residues. The CDR3 spells CASSRERAGATYEQYF. The CDR3 nucleotides read TGCGCCAGCAGCCGAGAGCGTGCAGGCGCTACCTACGAGCAGTACTTC.

This clone occurred a few times. This same CDR3 is encoded by further DNA sequences in the sample. V is TRBV4-2 and J is TRBJ1-4; 9 positions match TRBD1. The CDR3 is 14 residues long. J was trimmed by 7 bases and V by 1 base; bases with no gene match: 1. Germline loops: CDR1 LGHNA, CDR2 YNFKEQ. CDR3 nucleotide sequence: TGTGCCAGCAGCCAAGGACAGGGGGGTGAAAAACTGTTTTTT. It yields the protein CASSQGQGGEKLFF.

This clone was detected a few times. The genes are TRBV9 and TRBJ2-3; TRBD1 is a possible D gene (6 bases). Germline V gene sequence: CDR1 SGDLS, CDR2 YYNGEE. The ends were cut back, 5 bases at V and 3 bases at J, with 7 bases in the middle. The CDR3 extends over 12 amino acids. The CDR3 sequence: CASRGGTDTQYF. CDR3 bases: TGTGCCAGCAGAGGGGGTACAGATACGCAGTATTTT.

The rearrangement joins TRBV9 to TRBJ1-3; D gene ambiguous. Deletions cut 4 bases from V and 7 bases from J, with 12 bases between. From germline, CDR1 is SGDLS and CDR2 YYNGEE. The CDR3 has 13 amino acids. This CDR3 is CASSPTPRNTIYF. The CDR3, as DNA: TGTGCCAGCAGCCCCACCCCCCGGAACACCATATATTTT.

A few counts support this clone. The chain employs TRBV4-3 and TRBJ2-5; D possibly corresponds to TRBD2 (6 bases). CDR1 is LGHNA and CDR2 is YSLEER in the germline V gene. The V gene lost 0 bases and the J gene lost 0 bases, with 14 bases spanning the gap. CDR3 length: 17 residues. The CDR3 protein is CASSQDPPGGDQETQYF. CDR3 nucleotide sequence: TGCGCCAGCAGCCAAGATCCCCCTGGAGGGGACCAAGAGACCCAGTACTTC.

A few counts support this clone. The V and J genes are TRBV10-3 and TRBJ1-1, with D tentatively TRBD1 (6 bases). V was cut by 4 bases and J by 3 bases, with 12 bases left in between. The germline CDR1 and CDR2 sequences are ENHRY and SYGVKD. The CDR3 contains 14 residues. The CDR3 sequence is CAISGTVRDTEAFF. In nucleotides, the CDR3 is TGTGCCATCAGTGGGACAGTACGGGACACTGAAGCTTTCTTT.

The CDR3 spells CASSLPRDQGEQYF. The CDR3 DNA follows: TGTGCCAGCAGTTTACCCAGGGATCAGGGCGAGCAGTACTTC. The chain carries TRBV6-6 and TRBJ2-7; D possibly corresponds to TRBD1 (5 bases). V dropped 4 bases and J dropped 6 bases, with 16 bases sitting between them. This CDR3 spans 14 amino acids. Per germline, CDR1 MNHNY and CDR2 SVGAGI (reference sequence).

V usage is TRBV5-1 and J usage is TRBJ1-1, with a weak D call TRBD1 (6 bases). The length of the CDR3 is 15 residues. V was clipped by 2 bases and J by 2 bases, with 13 bases between them. Germline assignment: CDR1 SGHRS and CDR2 YFSETQ. CDR3 coding DNA: TGCGCCAGCAGCTTAGGGGGGGCACCTAACACTGAAGCTTTCTTT. Protein: CASSLGGAPNTEAFF.

The V gene is TRBV2, the J gene TRBJ2-7; D may be TRBD2 (6 bases). Deletions cut 6 bases from V and 6 bases from J, with 12 bases between. This CDR3 contains 12 residues. Germline-derived CDR1 and CDR2 are SNHLY and FYNNEI. The CDR3 loop is CASRGEVAEQYF. CDR3 nucleotide sequence: TGTGCCAGCAGGGGGGAGGTTGCCGAGCAGTACTTC.

A note on this clone: The same CDR3 can be traced to other DNA sequences in this sample. CDR3 sequence reads: CASSLAGNQPQHF. Written as DNA, the CDR3 is TGCGCCAGCAGCTTGGCAGGGAATCAGCCCCAGCATTTT. The chain combines TRBV5-1 with TRBJ1-5; D is possibly TRBD1 (5 bases). The V gene lost 0 bases and the J gene lost 4 bases, with 5 bases spanning the gap. The CDR3 runs to 13 residues. In germline, CDR1 is SGHRS, CDR2 YFSETQ.

This chain links TRBV5-1 with TRBJ2-7; perhaps TRBD2 as D (5 bases). The V gene's germline CDR1 is SGHRS and CDR2 YFSETQ. V lost 5 bases, J lost 1 base, and 13 bases lay in between. The CDR3 is 14 amino acids. CDR3 loop: CASSFGVESYEQYF. In nucleotides, the CDR3 is TGCGCCAGCAGTTTCGGGGTAGAATCCTACGAGCAGTACTTC. Based on the CDR3 plus reference TRBV5-1 and TRBJ2-7, the full variable domain is KAGVTQTPRYLIKTRGQQVTLSCSPISGHRSVSWYQQTPGQGLQFLFEYFSETQRNKGNFPGRFSGRQFSNSRSEMNVSTLELGDSALYLCASSFGVESYEQYFGPGTRLTVT.

The genes are TRBV11-2 and TRBJ1-1, with D uncertain. The V end was cut by 2 bases, the J end by 4 bases, with 8 bases between. This CDR3 is 13 amino acids long. Germline CDR1 and CDR2: SGHAT and FQNNGV. This CDR3 reads CASSLSYLTEAFF. The CDR3 coding sequence is TGTGCCAGCAGCTTATCCTATCTCACTGAAGCTTTCTTT.

This clone was observed a few times. The chain carries TRBV4-1 and TRBJ2-1; D unclear. The CDR3 covers 16 residues. V was pared by 4 bases and J by 2 bases, with 15 bases between. The germline CDR1 and CDR2 sequences are MGHRA and YSYEKL. CDR3 in DNA: TGCGCCAGCAGCCCCGAAGAAGCTTCGGCCTACAATGAGCAGTTCTTC. Amino acids: CASSPEEASAYNEQFF.

The gene calls are TRBV14 and TRBJ2-3; D is ambiguous. This CDR3 region has 13 residues. The ends were cut back, 4 bases at V and 4 bases at J, with 9 bases in the middle. Germline CDR1 and CDR2: SGHDN and FVKESK. The CDR3 spells CASSPYLADTQYF. Here the CDR3 DNA reads TGTGCCAGCAGCCCCTACTTGGCAGATACGCAGTATTTT. Full variable domain (missing parts from reference TRBV14 and TRBJ2-3): EAGVTQFPSHSVIEKGQTVTLRCDPISGHDNLYWYRRVMGKEIKFLLHFVKESKQDESGMPNNRFLAERTGGTYSTLKVQPAELEDSGVYFCASSPYLADTQYFGPGTRLTVL.

The rearrangement uses TRBV28 and TRBJ2-2; D not certain. The CDR3 is made up of 13 amino acids. Trimming stripped 1 base from V and 2 bases from J, with 2 bases between. Germline CDR1 MDHEN, CDR2 SYDVKM. This chain's CDR3 is CASSLSNTGELFF. CDR3 DNA sequence: TGTGCCAGCAGTTTATCTAACACCGGGGAGCTGTTTTTT.

The V and J genes are TRBV4-1 and TRBJ2-2; the D gene is possibly TRBD2 (5 bases). Trimming removed 0 bases at V and 3 bases at J, with 14 bases between. Germline CDR1 reads MGHRA; CDR2 reads YSYEKL. The CDR3 covers 17 residues. The CDR3 reads CASSQELLTRDTGELFF. The CDR3 nucleotides read TGCGCCAGCAGCCAAGAGCTTCTTACTAGAGACACCGGGGAGCTGTTTTTT.

This clone was observed a handful of times. This rearrangement joins TRBV6-5 to TRBJ1-1, with TRBD1 as a possible D gene (5 bases). The V gene's germline CDR1 is MNHEY and CDR2 SVGAGI. The CDR3 totals 14 residues. Trimming removed 5 bases at V and 4 bases at J, with 14 bases between. The CDR3 nucleotides are TGTGCCAGCAGTCCCCAGGGAGGGAGCACTGAAGCTTTCTTT. It specifies CASSPQGGSTEAFF.

This clone was observed a few times. The chain combines TRBV7-3 with TRBJ2-5; D perhaps matches TRBD2 (5 bases). V dropped 1 base and J dropped 3 bases, with 9 bases sitting between them. Germline V gene data show CDR1 as SGHTA and CDR2 as FQGTGA. This CDR3 has 14 residues. The CDR3 coding sequence is TGTGCCAGCAGCTTAAAAGCGGCTGAAGAGACCCAGTACTTC. It codes for CASSLKAAEETQYF.

This clone was observed a few times. The genes are TRBV6-5 and TRBJ2-5; 8 bases are shared with TRBD2. Unmatched junction bases numbered 5, after V lost 8 bases and J lost 6 bases. From germline, CDR1 is MNHEY and CDR2 SVGAGI. The CDR3 loop spans 12 amino acids. The CDR3: CASGWTSQTQYF. The CDR3 DNA sequence: TGTGCCAGCGGCTGGACTAGCCAGACCCAGTACTTC.

CDR3 sequence: CASSKETGLDSGEQYF. Here the CDR3 DNA reads TGTGCCAGCAGCAAAGAGACAGGCCTAGATTCGGGTGAGCAGTACTTC. The chain links TRBV7-3 to TRBJ2-7; the D gene is possibly TRBD1 (6 bases). This CDR3 contains 16 residues. Germline CDR1 is SGHTA and CDR2 is FQGTGA. V lost 5 bases and J lost 7, with 24 bases in between.

This clone was detected only a few times. The V gene is TRBV29-1, the J gene TRBJ1-4, with 9 nucleotides matching TRBD1. The CDR3 spans 14 residues. Germline CDR1 reads SQVTM; CDR2 reads ANQGSEA. The V and J ends lost 4 bases and 3 bases, in that order; junction bases with no gene match: 3. CDR3: CSVAHRGPNEKLFF. CDR3 nucleotides: TGCAGCGTTGCCCACAGGGGGCCTAATGAAAAACTGTTTTTT.

V usage is TRBV5-1 and J usage is TRBJ2-7; 9 bases fit TRBD1. Trimming cost V 6 bases and J 6 bases; bases outside gene matches: 16. This CDR3 spans 16 amino acids. Looked up from germline, CDR1 is SGHRS and CDR2 is YFSETQ. The CDR3 protein is CASTLSTGTGPGEQYF. The CDR3 coding sequence is TGCGCCAGCACGCTGTCAACCGGGACAGGGCCCGGCGAGCAGTACTTC.

CDR3 residues: CATTPGTSVETQYF. CDR3 nucleotides: TGTGCCACCACCCCCGGGACTAGCGTTGAGACCCAGTACTTC. The chain employs TRBV19 and TRBJ2-5, with TRBD2 identical over 10 bases. The CDR3 sequence is 14 residues long. Germline CDR1 and CDR2: LNHDA and SQIVND (reference sequence). V gave up 10 bases and J gave up 5 bases; unmatched junction bases: 10. Full variable domain (missing parts from reference TRBV19 and TRBJ2-5): DGGITQSPKYLFRKEGQNVTLSCEQNLNHDAMYWYRQDPGQGLRLIYYSQIVNDFQKGDIAEGYSVSREKKESFPLTVTSAQKNPTAFYLCATTPGTSVETQYFGPGTRLLVL.

This clone was counted only a few times. This chain uses TRBV7-2 with TRBJ2-5; TRBD2 is a possible D gene (5 bases). V was clipped by 5 bases and J by 7 bases, with 17 bases between them. The CDR3 sequence is 14 residues long. The V gene's germline CDR1 is SGHTA and CDR2 FQGNSA. The CDR3 protein is CASSPLRALGTQYF. The CDR3 DNA follows: TGTGCCAGCAGCCCCCTGAGGGCCCTGGGGACCCAGTACTTC.

This clone was seen more than once but under ten times. The rearrangement joins TRBV2 to TRBJ2-2; 8 bases match TRBD2. Germline lookup yields CDR1 SNHLY and CDR2 FYNNEI. J lost 4 bases, V lost 5 bases, and 9 bases had no gene match. This CDR3 is built from 16 residues. This CDR3 reads CASSKPGGGFTGELFF. As DNA, the CDR3 is TGTGCCAGCAGTAAACCGGGAGGGGGTTTCACCGGGGAGCTGTTTTTT.

J is TRBJ2-4 and V is TRBV6-1; weak D call: TRBD1 (6 bases). Trimming cost V 1 base and J 10 bases, with 11 bases left between them. Germline V CDR1 and CDR2: MNHNS, SASEGT. CDR3 length equals 13 residues. The CDR3 nucleotides are TGTGCCAGCAGTGAAGTCTCCAGGGGTATTCAGTACTTC. This translates into CASSEVSRGIQYF.

The table lists this clone with a few counts. V usage is TRBV6-6 and J usage is TRBJ2-7; 10 bases align to TRBD1. This CDR3 comprises 15 residues. V shed 5 bases, J shed 2 bases, and the junction held 6 bases outside the gene matches. CDR1 is MNHNY and CDR2 is SVGAGI in the germline V gene (reference sequence). The CDR3 bases are TGTGCCAGCAGTGGGCCGGGACAGGGGACCTACGAGCAGTACTTC. Protein: CASSGPGQGTYEQYF.

This clone was observed a few times. The chain carries TRBV28 and TRBJ1-3; no firm D call. CDR1 MDHEN and CDR2 SYDVKM come from the germline V gene. Between the trimmed V and J ends, which lost 8 bases and 4 bases, there was a span of 21 bases. This CDR3 has 16 residues. CDR3 protein: CASFGSTEGAGNTIYF. The CDR3, as DNA: TGTGCCAGCTTCGGCTCAACGGAGGGCGCCGGAAACACCATATATTTT.

The chain couples TRBV4-1 to TRBJ1-1, with TRBD1 matching 10 bases. There are 15 residues in the CDR3. From germline, CDR1 is MGHRA and CDR2 YSYEKL. The ends lost 4 bases at V and 1 base at J; junction bases unmatched: 3. The chain's CDR3 is CASSLRTGGNTEAFF. The CDR3, as DNA: TGCGCCAGCAGCCTTCGGACAGGGGGGAACACTGAAGCTTTCTTT.